This note documents a single TCR beta chain sequence. Its specificity is unknown. Germline assignment: CDR1 LGHNA and CDR2 YNFKEQ. The CDR3 is made up of 13 amino acids. V was pared by 1 base and J by 6 bases, with 10 bases between. This entry belongs to a study of cytotoxic CD8 clonotypes in ibrutinib-treated CLL. Across the whole study: Partial responders 24, complete 2; 12 progressed and 14 stayed in remission by median around 68 months. Study conclusions and caveats: Shared public clonotypes were rare, and on treatment they either got smaller or stayed the same.

Produced via immunoSEQ multiplex PCR; TCRdb's table is partial and in-frame only. The top ten hold over 5.5% of the sample, which has around 200,000 clones, roughly three quarters seen once. The J gene is TRBJ2-7, the V gene TRBV4-2, with D possibly TRBD2 on 6 matching bases. The TCR was taken from a human donor with chronic lymphocytic leukemia. The material sequenced was PBMCs, taken after 12 months of ibrutinib treatment. Written as DNA, the CDR3 is TGTGCCAGCAGCCAAGTCGGAGGGTCCGAGCAGTACTTC. Protein: CASSQVGGSEQYF.